This T cell receptor beta chain was documented in a study of cytomegalovirus exposure and HLA in healthy donors (TCRdb year 2017). In the study overall: An earlier analysis of roughly 610 of the donors reported approximately 260 Gb of sequence data and some 110 million unique TCR beta sequences obtained from roughly 180 million T cells. Roughly 300 gigabases of sequencing data and approximately 85 million unique TCR sequences were included in an early release covering roughly 600 HLA-typed donors. To study patterns of TCR occurrence, a later analysis re-analyzed previously published TCR beta repertoires from 650 to 750 donors and added high-resolution HLA genotyping. Class I and class II HLA loci were covered by the typing at four-digit resolution. Among the roughly 400 genotyped donors, around 81% belonged to the genetic ancestry cluster associated with self-reported Caucasian donors. Among some 400 genotyped donors of the cohort, an average of roughly 230,000 unique TCR beta nucleotide sequences was sequenced per donor, of which roughly 18% were non-productive. The T cell repertoires of some 700 subjects were profiled by immunosequencing and related to cytomegalovirus serostatus. In a later genetic analysis, genome-wide SNP genotypes for about 65% of the 666 donors were used, and that subset was treated as a discovery cohort. An earlier analysis of a few hundred of the donors applied high-throughput TCR beta sequencing to assess whether each TCR beta V gene segment acted as functional or pseudogenic. All discovery cohort repertoires had been generated using a single sequencing platform. The later analysis used no new phenotypic data to find candidate immune exposures, relying instead on TCR beta sequences and their occurrence across donors. Roughly 5 DR-DQ haplotypes were treated as single units for association and clustering because of strong linkage in the cohort. A separate validation cohort of approximately 120 different subjects was used in addition to the roughly 700-subject first cohort. Typing coverage differed by locus: A, B, C, DRB1 and DQB1 were typed in about 620-640 donors, DQA1 in approximately 520, DPA1 in some 570, and DPB1 in 400 to 480. Donor age, sex, ethnicity and CMV serostatus were compiled alongside the repertoire data. The study combined high-throughput TCR immunosequencing, statistical association of individual TCRs with disease status, and machine learning to predict cytomegalovirus infection status. The study aimed to test whether cataloging public T cell receptors could reveal signatures of past pathogen exposure. What the research found in general, with its limitations: A cluster of highly shared sequence variants was judged likely to be a technical artifact of the sequencing pipeline. The classifier was reported to diagnose cytomegalovirus status with high specificity and sensitivity in both the original cohort and the validation cohort. At a false discovery rate of 0.05, a later analysis linked some 17,000 TCR beta sequences to specific HLA alleles. Broadly in line with IMGT annotations, most TCR beta V segments showed up in productive rearrangements about 87% or about 30% of the time in an earlier analysis of 587 of the donors. Because HLA typing was unavailable for some donors at each locus, only the typed subset was used in association tests. According to a later analysis, most CMV-associated TCR beta chains appeared to be HLA-restricted, and the HLA associations seemed to be driven largely by CMV exposure. A further reported finding was that TCR beta sequences accurately predicted the HLA-A and HLA-B alleles for most subjects in the first cohort. A later analysis reported that several top co-occurrence clusters appeared linked to parvovirus B19, influenza, CMV and Epstein-Barr virus. When HLA alleles, especially DR and DQ, strongly co-occurred, attributing TCR associations to individual alleles was difficult. The earlier analysis of 450 to 700 of the donors excluded about 16 rarely observed V segments, including chromosome 9 orphons, because counts were too low. The authors suggested that the approach could potentially be generalized to other disease states and immunological phenotypes. While some public TCRs were present in many individuals, most TCR sequences turned up only very rarely across donors. The presence/absence analyses assumed that sequencing depth was roughly uniform across donors, and that assumption may not be true. Only TCR beta chains were sequenced in this cohort, and the absence of alpha or paired-chain data limited detectable features. In a later analysis, HLA-associated TCR beta chains showed more clonal expansion and lower generation probabilities than non-associated chains that were equally common. The study listed around 160 TCR beta chains as associated with cytomegalovirus. In vitro tests confirmed that a few of the cytomegalovirus-associated TCR beta chains recognize cytomegalovirus antigens. CMV serostatus was the only immune exposure information available for the cohort. Linkage disequilibrium might explain the correlated functional status among segregating V segments, but an unknown experimental factor could not be excluded. Some IMGT-functional V segments, including TRBV6-2 and TRBV6-3, could not be distinguished by the 87-base-pair reads and were therefore excluded. According to a later genetic analysis, donors in an Asian-associated ancestry cluster had fewer N-insertions in productive TCRs than the roughly 660-donor mean. In a later analysis, TCR association rates were found to vary across HLA loci, with the most associated TCRs seen for DRB1 alleles and the fewest for HLA-C alleles. An association between a missense DCLRE1C variant and V-gene and J-gene trimming of TCR beta chains was found in a later genetic analysis and replicated in an independent cohort.

Comments on this clone: What this receptor recognizes is not known. No base-level quality is on record; no much larger clone is a single base apart.

Libraries were made using the immunoSEQ multiplex PCR assay. A mixture of 60 forward primers for TCR Vbeta segments and 13 reverse primers for TCR Jbeta segments was used in the multiplex PCR. The CDR3 region of rearranged TCR beta genes was amplified from genomic DNA by a multiplex PCR assay. Amplified TCR beta libraries were sequenced as 87-base-pair reads on the Illumina HiSeq System. Concerning the study's data processing: A later analysis tallied 75 million to 85 million unique TCR beta chains across the 600 to 700 repertoires, and some 10 million of those chains were shared by two or more donors. A nearest-neighbor algorithm error-corrected the raw reads and collapsed the reads into unique sequences, merging closely related sequences to remove PCR and sequencing errors. Alignment of CDR3 sequences to IMGT reference sequences was used to assign V, D and J gene segments. For a sequence to be retained, a match of at least six nucleotides was required to both a V gene segment and a J gene segment. A rearrangement counted as productive if the CDR3 had no stop codons and remained in frame with V and J, and every other rearrangement counted as non-productive. CDR3 was defined by IMGT convention, running from the second conserved V-encoded cysteine to the conserved J-encoded phenylalanine. The earlier analysis of some 600 of the donors excluded sequences that lacked an unambiguous match to a single V gene segment. In an earlier analysis of approximately 500 of the donors, a V segment was called functional when productive rearrangements were above 56.7%, and segregating when the standard deviation between donors exceeded 5%. A statistical classification framework was built for diagnosing cytomegalovirus status from the catalog of TCR beta chain sequences. In a later analysis, V and J genes were assigned by comparing TCR nucleotide sequences against IMGT/GENE-DB human TR gene sequences. The TCRdist pipeline was used in a later analysis to assign CDR3 sequences and most-parsimonious VDJ recombination scenarios. In a later analysis, each TCR beta chain was defined by its CDR3 amino acid sequence together with its V-gene family, and reads lacking a unique V-gene family were excluded. In a later analysis, a few hundred highly shared, low-generation-probability nucleotide sequences were removed to address suspected cross-contamination and a sequencing artifact. In a later analysis, a clonal expansion index for each public chain was calculated from normalized within-repertoire ranks of inferred template counts. In a later analysis, generation probabilities were computed using a VDJ recombination model fitted to out-of-frame rearrangements, and the results were checked against IGoR. Hypergeometric tests were used in a later analysis to score TCR-TCR, TCR-HLA and TCR-CMV co-occurrence, with a repertoire-size bias correction applied to the TCR pairs. A later analysis estimated false discovery rates by permuting HLA or CMV assignments 20 times. In a later analysis, co-occurring TCRs were grouped using DBSCAN, and TCRdist sequence similarity was added for clustering within HLA-allele-positive subsets. Co-occurrence clustering excluded repertoires with fewer than 30,000 or more than 120,000 public chains, plus five with anomalous nucleotide sharing. Here the immuneACCESS table is served through TCRdb, limited to in-frame sequences with V and J called. Missing clones are a known gap in these copies; in checked studies unresolved V genes cover under half, and the rest lacks a known reason. The DNA was the basis for D and trimming; V, J and clone size are from that table. This sample has approximately 120,000 clones in its table, and roughly three quarters of those were observed once. Less than 4% of the sample is held by the ten biggest clonotypes.

The V end gives up 6 bases and the J end 5 bases, leaving 9 bases in the junction not matched to a gene. Sequences SGHTA (CDR1) and FQGTGA (CDR2) are obtained from the germline V gene. Spanning cysteine to phenylalanine, the CDR3 consists of 14 amino acids. Of the read, only the CDR3 DNA is kept; its 42 bases are in frame from base 1. The cohort was made up of about 610 healthy bone marrow donors. All cohort members were sampled while nominally healthy, although unrecorded immune exposures were likely present. The donor was CMV seronegative and belonged to the group of around 350 seronegative cohort members. A peripheral blood sample was provided by each donor, and peripheral blood mononuclear cells were used for TCR beta sequencing. The Qiagen DNeasy Blood Extraction Kit was used to extract genomic DNA from the blood cell samples.

This chain joins TRBV7-3 to TRBJ2-5; TRBD1 lines up with 7 middle nucleotides. What was sequenced was PBMCs. This sequence was found in a man aged 25-45 years in good health and CMV-seronegative. The DNA reads TGTGCCAGCAGTTATCAAGGGGGCGGGGAGACCCAGTACTTC. This translates into CASSYQGGGETQYF.